The rows below give T cell receptor beta chains drawn from one sample of a study of blood T cell repertoires in COVID-19. The table came from immunoSEQ multiplex PCR; TCRdb's copy has only in-frame clones and leaves some out. The table records 350,000 to 400,000 clones, 70% to 90% of them present only once. The specimen sequenced was PBMCs or T cells enriched from blood (not recorded which). All receptors come from a woman aged 18-30 years who had recovered from COVID-19. CDR3s include the opening cysteine and the closing phenylalanine or tryptophan. The D gene is left open where the match is weak. Clone size is shown for a subset of rows, as once, few, many or a class of expanded clone.

cdr3_nt: TGTGCCAGCAGCGCAGGGGAGGGACGGTTCGGCACTGAAGCTTTCTTT
cdr3_aa: CASSAGEGRFGTEAFF
clone_size: .
v_call: TRBV9
d_call: .
j_call: TRBJ1-1

cdr3_nt: TGTGCCAGCAGCTTTAGCGCCCTAGTGGCTCAGCCCCAGCATTTT
cdr3_aa: CASSFSALVAQPQHF
clone_size: .
v_call: TRBV7-2
d_call: .
j_call: TRBJ1-5

cdr3_nt: TGCGCCAGCAGCTTGCTACCTTACTATGGCTACACCTTC
cdr3_aa: CASSLLPYYGYTF
clone_size: .
v_call: TRBV5-1
d_call: .
j_call: TRBJ1-2

cdr3_nt: TGTGCCAGCAGCGCTAGCGGACAGACCATGAACACTGAAGCTTTCTTT
cdr3_aa: CASSASGQTMNTEAFF
clone_size: .
v_call: TRBV9
d_call: .
j_call: TRBJ1-1

cdr3_nt: TGTGCCAGCAGCAAAGCGCTCCCCAACAGGACCTACGAGCAGTACTTC
cdr3_aa: CASSKALPNRTYEQYF
clone_size: .
v_call: TRBV21-1
d_call: .
j_call: TRBJ2-7

cdr3_nt: TGTGCCAGCAGCGTAGCGGGGGAGTCCTACAATGAGCAGTTCTTC
cdr3_aa: CASSVAGESYNEQFF
clone_size: .
v_call: TRBV9
d_call: .
j_call: TRBJ2-1

cdr3_nt: TGTGCCAGTAGTATAACCCCCACAGGGCCCGCTGAAGCTTTCTTT
cdr3_aa: CASSITPTGPAEAFF
clone_size: .
v_call: TRBV19
d_call: .
j_call: TRBJ1-1

cdr3_nt: TGTGCCAGCAGCATTGGACAGTTCTTTAACTACGAGCAGTACTTC
cdr3_aa: CASSIGQFFNYEQYF
clone_size: .
v_call: TRBV5-6
d_call: .
j_call: TRBJ2-7

cdr3_nt: TGCGCCAGCAACCTAGAGCCGGGACAGGGAACCCCGAGGAGCTATGGCTACACCTTC
cdr3_aa: CASNLEPGQGTPRSYGYTF
clone_size: .
v_call: TRBV4-1
d_call: TRBD1
j_call: TRBJ1-2

cdr3_nt: TGTGCCAGTAGTAGAGGACAGGAATTAGCTAACTATGGCTACACCTTC
cdr3_aa: CASSRGQELANYGYTF
clone_size: .
v_call: TRBV19
d_call: TRBD1
j_call: TRBJ1-2

cdr3_nt: TGTGCCACCAGCAGAAACCCGCGAGCGGGGTTGAATGAGCAGTTCTTC
cdr3_aa: CATSRNPRAGLNEQFF
clone_size: .
v_call: TRBV15
d_call: TRBD2
j_call: TRBJ2-1

cdr3_nt: TGTGCCAGCAGCTTAGAGGAGGGACGGGGCATCGAGACCCAGTACTTC
cdr3_aa: CASSLEEGRGIETQYF
clone_size: .
v_call: TRBV11-2
d_call: .
j_call: TRBJ2-5

cdr3_nt: TGTGCCAGCAGCTCTCTAAGCGACAGCCTTTATGGCTACACCTTC
cdr3_aa: CASSSLSDSLYGYTF
clone_size: .
v_call: TRBV9
d_call: .
j_call: TRBJ1-2

cdr3_nt: TGTGCCAGCAGGAAGCAACCTGGGAACACTGAAGCTTTCTTT
cdr3_aa: CASRKQPGNTEAFF
clone_size: once
v_call: TRBV2
d_call: .
j_call: TRBJ1-1

cdr3_nt: TGTGCCAGCAGCGTAGTCAGTGATAACTATGGCTACACCTTC
cdr3_aa: CASSVVSDNYGYTF
clone_size: .
v_call: TRBV9
d_call: .
j_call: TRBJ1-2

cdr3_nt: TGTGCCAGCAGCCATGGACAGGGGGGCATGAACACTGAAGCTTTCTTT
cdr3_aa: CASSHGQGGMNTEAFF
clone_size: .
v_call: TRBV28
d_call: TRBD1
j_call: TRBJ1-1

cdr3_nt: TGTGCCAGCAGCCGAGAGGAGGGTTGGAATGAAAAACTGTTTTTT
cdr3_aa: CASSREEGWNEKLFF
clone_size: once
v_call: TRBV7-9
d_call: .
j_call: TRBJ1-4

cdr3_nt: TGTGCCACCAGCAGAGCCGGGACATCTGCTAACTATGGCTACACCTTC
cdr3_aa: CATSRAGTSANYGYTF
clone_size: .
v_call: TRBV15
d_call: .
j_call: TRBJ1-2

cdr3_nt: TGTGCCAGCAGCCAAGATCAGGGGTCGGGCAATCAGCCCCAGCATTTT
cdr3_aa: CASSQDQGSGNQPQHF
clone_size: .
v_call: TRBV4-2
d_call: .
j_call: TRBJ1-5

cdr3_nt: TGCGCCAGCAGCCAAAGGGGCCACGAAAGCACAGATACGCAGTATTTT
cdr3_aa: CASSQRGHESTDTQYF
clone_size: .
v_call: TRBV5-1
d_call: .
j_call: TRBJ2-3

cdr3_nt: TGTGCCAGCAGCTTGGGACTTACACCTAGCACAGATACGCAGTATTTT
cdr3_aa: CASSLGLTPSTDTQYF
clone_size: .
v_call: TRBV5-4
d_call: .
j_call: TRBJ2-3

cdr3_nt: TGTGCCAGTGGGACTAGCGGGACCTACGAGCAGTACTTC
cdr3_aa: CASGTSGTYEQYF
clone_size: .
v_call: TRBV4-2
d_call: TRBD2
j_call: TRBJ2-7